These 22 T cell receptor beta chains were all obtained from the same sample, sequenced in a study of a mutant IDH1 vaccine in newly diagnosed glioma. Assay: immunoSEQ multiplex PCR; the TCRdb copy retains only in-frame clones and omits some. The table includes 42,000 or so clones, 75% to 85% detected once. The sample's time point: week 35, safety follow-up. Vaccine doses each comprised 300 ug of mutant IDH1 20-mer peptide, with topical imiquimod. No antigens are known for them. Sequences were derived from PBMCs, sampled from a glioma patient whose treatment included an IDH1 peptide vaccine. Source of these receptors: a woman between 50 and 59 years old with glioma.

The chain recombines TRBV19 with TRBJ1-2; D not certain. Per the germline V gene, CDR1 is LNHDA and CDR2 is SQIVND (reference sequence). The CDR3 sequence is 14 residues long. V lost 5 bases and J lost 2, with 12 bases in between. CDR3 amino acids: CASSYFSDNYGYTF. The CDR3 DNA reads as TGTGCCAGTAGTTATTTCTCAGACAACTATGGCTACACCTTC.

The rearrangement uses TRBV4-1 and TRBJ1-1; tentatively, D is TRBD1 (6 bases). The CDR3 has 16 amino acids. With 5 bases removed from V and 1 base from J, the gap between germline ends came to 17 bases. CDR1 MGHRA and CDR2 YSYEKL come from the germline V gene. The chain's CDR3 is CASSIVWDTENTEAFF. As DNA, the CDR3 is TGCGCCAGCAGCATAGTCTGGGACACCGAGAACACTGAAGCTTTCTTT.

CDR3 protein: CASSGGAGLYTEAFF. CDR3 coding DNA: TGTGCCAGTAGTGGCGGGGCAGGGCTTTACACTGAAGCTTTCTTT. V is TRBV19 and J is TRBJ1-1; D may be TRBD1 (5 bases). The CDR3 totals 15 residues. Germline V gives CDR1 LNHDA, CDR2 SQIVND (reference sequence). V was trimmed by 5 bases and J by 3 bases, leaving 16 bases between them.

V and J are TRBV30 and TRBJ1-4, with D perhaps TRBD1 (5 bases). CDR3 length equals 12 residues. Trimming removed 0 bases at V and 11 bases at J, with 10 bases between. The germline CDR1 and CDR2 sequences are GTSNPN and SVGIG (reference sequence). CDR3 nucleotide sequence: TGTGCCTGGAGTGTACCGGGGCTGAAACTGTTTTTT. Translating gives CAWSVPGLKLFF.

The chain employs TRBV9 and TRBJ2-1, with 9 bases matching TRBD1. CDR3 length: 15 amino acids. Germline V gene lookup returns CDR1 SGDLS and CDR2 YYNGEE. V trimming: 4 bases; J trimming: 7 bases; junction bases outside the gene matches: 9. In nucleotides, the CDR3 is TGTGCCAGCAGCCTACAGACAGGGGGTCTAAATGAGCAGTTCTTC. Residues: CASSLQTGGLNEQFF.

The genes are TRBV12-5 and TRBJ1-1, with D possibly being TRBD1 (5 bases). The CDR3 sequence is 13 residues long. Germline V gene data show CDR1 as LGHNT and CDR2 as FRNRAP. V lost 6 bases and J lost 0, with 8 bases in between. The CDR3 DNA follows: TGTGCTAGTGGGGGGGGACTGAACACTGAAGCTTTCTTT. Its protein is CASGGGLNTEAFF.

The rearrangement uses TRBV11-3 and TRBJ1-5, with D uncertain. This CDR3 region has 15 residues. Germline V gene lookup returns CDR1 SGHNT and CDR2 YENEEA. Deletions cut 8 bases from V and 0 bases from J, with 14 bases between. This CDR3 is CASLITYYSNQPQHF. The CDR3 coding sequence is TGTGCCAGCCTGATTACTTACTATAGCAATCAGCCCCAGCATTTT.

The chain combines TRBV28 with TRBJ2-7; TRBD2 might be the D (6 bases). The CDR3 runs 14 residues. Deletions cut 6 bases from V and 1 base from J, with 13 bases between. Germline-derived CDR1 and CDR2 are MDHEN and SYDVKM. The CDR3 coding sequence is TGTGCCAGCAGCTACGTGGAGGGGTCCTACGAGCAGTACTTC. It encodes CASSYVEGSYEQYF.

This clone came up a few times. The chain links TRBV5-1 to TRBJ1-5; D uncertain. Trimming pared 1 base from V and 5 bases from J, leaving 19 bases between. Germline CDR1 is SGHRS and CDR2 is YFSETQ. The CDR3 sequence is 17 residues long. In nucleotides, the CDR3 is TGCGCCAGCAGCTTGTGGGCAGGAGGATCTGTCGATCAGCCCCAGCATTTT. This codes for CASSLWAGGSVDQPQHF.

This clone showed up just a few times. This chain uses TRBV7-2 with TRBJ1-5; 9 nucleotides line up with TRBD1. The germline V gene encodes CDR1 SGHTA and CDR2 FQGNSA. CDR3 length: 14 residues. Trimming cost V 3 bases and J 4 bases; bases outside gene matches: 1. CDR3 region: CASSFDRGNQPQHF. CDR3 coding DNA: TGTGCCAGCAGCTTTGACAGGGGGAATCAGCCCCAGCATTTT.

The gene calls are TRBV12-5 and TRBJ1-2; no definite D call. V lost 10 bases to trimming and J lost 1 base, with 10 bases between them. This CDR3 has 12 residues. The germline V gene has CDR1 LGHNT and CDR2 FRNRAP. CDR3 amino acids: CATAGDNYGYTF. CDR3 nucleotide sequence: TGTGCTACCGCAGGTGATAACTATGGCTACACCTTC.

The V gene is TRBV6-1, the J gene TRBJ1-2; a possible D gene is TRBD1 (6 bases). Germline values: CDR1 MNHNS, CDR2 SASEGT. V lost 6 bases, J lost 3 bases, and 11 bases lay in between. This CDR3 has 13 residues. The chain's CDR3 is CASRLQGDYGYTF. The CDR3, as DNA: TGTGCCAGCAGGCTACAGGGAGACTATGGCTACACCTTC.

The chain is built from TRBV6-1 and TRBJ2-7; 10 bases fit TRBD2. V shed 11 bases, J shed 1 base, and the junction held 5 bases outside the gene matches. The CDR3 is 13 residues long. Germline V CDR1 and CDR2: MNHNS, SASEGT. In DNA form, the CDR3 reads TGTGCCTGCCTTAGCGGGGGGTCCTACGAGCAGTACTTC. This translates into CACLSGGSYEQYF.

The V gene is TRBV7-2, the J gene TRBJ2-5; D unclear. Germline V gene data show CDR1 as SGHTA and CDR2 as FQGNSA. The CDR3 is 11 amino acids. Trimming pared 2 bases from V and 5 bases from J, leaving 3 bases between. The CDR3, as DNA: TGTGCCAGCAGCTTATATGAGACCCAGTACTTC. Translated, it gives CASSLYETQYF.

This clone was found a few times. V is TRBV15 and J is TRBJ1-4, with 8 bases that match TRBD1. V shed 3 bases, J shed 5 bases, and the junction held 8 bases outside the gene matches. This CDR3 has 16 amino acids. Germline assignment: CDR1 LNHNV and CDR2 YYDKDF (reference sequence). CDR3 nucleotide sequence: TGTGCCACCAGCAGGATTATGGACAGGGCCAATGAAAAACTGTTTTTT. It specifies CATSRIMDRANEKLFF.

This chain uses TRBV29-1 with TRBJ1-2; 7 nucleotides line up with TRBD1. V shed 7 bases, J shed 0 bases, and the junction held 5 bases outside the gene matches. This CDR3 is built from 13 residues. CDR1 is SQVTM and CDR2 is ANQGSEA in the germline V gene. CDR3 loop: CSGMGQTNYGYTF. In DNA, the CDR3 is TGCAGCGGAATGGGACAGACTAACTATGGCTACACCTTC.

This clone has a single count. This rearrangement joins TRBV5-4 to TRBJ2-1; D remains ambiguous. Trimming left V 5 bases short and J 2 bases short, with 14 bases between. This CDR3 contains 15 residues. The germline gives CDR1 SGHNT, CDR2 YYREEE (reference sequence). CDR3 nucleotides: TGTGCCAGCAGGGGTACTCGAGGCGCCTACAATGAGCAGTTCTTC. It translates to CASRGTRGAYNEQFF.

The V and J genes are TRBV29-1 and TRBJ1-5; D remains ambiguous. V lost 2 bases and J lost 6, with 8 bases in between. Germline CDR1 SQVTM, CDR2 ANQGSEA. CDR3 length: 12 residues. CDR3 sequence: CSVESVGQPQHF. CDR3 sequence (DNA): TGCAGCGTTGAATCTGTGGGTCAGCCCCAGCATTTT. Filled out from reference TRBV29-1 and TRBJ1-5, the complete variable domain reads SAVISQKPSRDICQRGTSLTIQCQVDSQVTMMFWYRQQPGQSLTLIATANQGSEATYESGFVIDKFPISRPNLTFSTLTVSNMSPEDSSIYLCSVESVGQPQHFGDGTRLSIL.

This clone was counted only a few times. The V call is TRBV10-3, the J call TRBJ1-5, with 8 bases aligning to TRBD1. J was trimmed by 7 bases and V by 2 bases; bases with no gene match: 10. The CDR3 totals 16 residues. Germline loops: CDR1 ENHRY, CDR2 SYGVKD. CDR3 bases: TGTGCCATCAGTGAGGGGAGACAGGGGAAAGAACAGCCCCAGCATTTT. Protein product: CAISEGRQGKEQPQHF.

The rearrangement uses TRBV29-1 and TRBJ2-7; D gene ambiguous. V was pared by 0 bases and J by 6 bases, with 6 bases between. From germline, CDR1 is SQVTM and CDR2 ANQGSEA. CDR3 length: 11 residues. The DNA of the CDR3 is TGCAGCGTTGAAGACCTCGGCGAGCAGTACTTC. Translation gives CSVEDLGEQYF.

The chain has TRBV7-7 and TRBJ1-1; D is undetermined. Between the trimmed V and J ends, which lost 1 base and 1 base, there was a span of 4 bases. CDR3 length equals 13 residues. CDR1 is SSHAT, CDR2 FNYEAQ, per germline (reference sequence). The CDR3: CASSLDQNTEAFF. In DNA form, the CDR3 reads TGTGCCAGCAGCTTAGACCAGAACACTGAAGCTTTCTTT.

V usage is TRBV27 and J usage is TRBJ1-6, with a possible D match to TRBD1 (5 bases). There are 13 residues in the CDR3. CDR1 MNHEY and CDR2 SMNVEV come from the germline V gene (reference sequence). The V gene lost 5 bases and the J gene lost 8 bases, with 10 bases spanning the gap. CDR3 nucleotides: TGTGCCAGCAGTGCAGGGAGGTATTCACCCCTCCACTTT. Its protein product is CASSAGRYSPLHF.